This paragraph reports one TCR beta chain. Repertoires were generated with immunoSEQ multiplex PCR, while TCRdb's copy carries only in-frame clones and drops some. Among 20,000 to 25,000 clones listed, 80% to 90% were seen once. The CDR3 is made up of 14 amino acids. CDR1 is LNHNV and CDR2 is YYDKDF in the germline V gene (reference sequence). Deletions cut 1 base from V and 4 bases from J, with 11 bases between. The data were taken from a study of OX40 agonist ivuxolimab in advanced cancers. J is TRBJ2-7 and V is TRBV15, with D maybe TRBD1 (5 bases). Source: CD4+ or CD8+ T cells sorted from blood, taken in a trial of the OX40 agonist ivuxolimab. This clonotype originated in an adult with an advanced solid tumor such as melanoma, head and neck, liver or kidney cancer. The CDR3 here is CATSRVTTAYEQYF. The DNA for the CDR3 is TGTGCCACCAGCAGAGTTACGACAGCTTACGAGCAGTACTTC. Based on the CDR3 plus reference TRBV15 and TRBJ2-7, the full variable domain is DAMVIQNPRYQVTQFGKPVTLSCSQTLNHNVMYWYQQKSSQAPKLLFHYYDKDFNNEADTPDNFQSRRPNTSFCFLDIRSPGLGDTAMYLCATSRVTTAYEQYFGPGTRLTVT.